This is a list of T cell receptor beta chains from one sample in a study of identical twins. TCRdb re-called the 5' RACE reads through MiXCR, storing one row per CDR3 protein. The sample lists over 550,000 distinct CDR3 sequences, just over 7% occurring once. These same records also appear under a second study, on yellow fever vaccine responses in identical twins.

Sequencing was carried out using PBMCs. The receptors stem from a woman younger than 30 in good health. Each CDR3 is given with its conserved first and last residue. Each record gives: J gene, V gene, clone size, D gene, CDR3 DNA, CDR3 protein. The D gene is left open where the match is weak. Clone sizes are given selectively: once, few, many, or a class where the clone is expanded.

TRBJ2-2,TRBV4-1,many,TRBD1,TGCGCCAGCAGCCAAAGGCAGGGGGCGAGAGGTTCCGGGGAGCTGTTTTTT,CASSQRQGARGSGELFF
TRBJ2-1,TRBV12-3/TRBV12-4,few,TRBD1,TGTGCCAGCAGGGCGGGACAGGGGGCCTACAATGAGCAGTTCTTC,CASRAGQGAYNEQFF
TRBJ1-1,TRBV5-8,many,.,TGTGCCAGCAGCTTGTTTCGGACTGAAGCTTTCTTT,CASSLFRTEAFF
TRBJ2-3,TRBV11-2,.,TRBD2,TGTGCCAGCAGTCGCGCGGGGAGCGGGAGGGCTGTGGTTGCAGATACGCAGTATTTT,CASSRAGSGRAVVADTQYF
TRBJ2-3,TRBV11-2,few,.,TGTGCCACCAGGCGGGATCTCACAGATACGCAGTATTTT,CATRRDLTDTQYF
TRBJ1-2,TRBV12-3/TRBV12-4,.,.,TGTGCCAGCAGTCCCGTTAGTCACACAGACTACACCTTC,CASSPVSHTDYTF
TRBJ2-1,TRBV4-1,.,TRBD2,TGCGCCAGCAGCCAAGGAAAGGTCCTCCAGCGGGAGACCCACAATGAGCAGTTCTTC,CASSQGKVLQRETHNEQFF
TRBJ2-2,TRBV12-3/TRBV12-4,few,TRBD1,TGTGCCAGCAGCCAAGACAGGGCGGCGCGCACCGGGGAGCTGTTTTTT,CASSQDRAARTGELFF
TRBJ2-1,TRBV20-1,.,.,TGCAGTGCTAGAGTTCCCTTCTACAATGAGCAGTTCTTC,CSARVPFYNEQFF
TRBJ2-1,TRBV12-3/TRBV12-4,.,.,TGTGCCAGCAGCCCCGGGACCACGCACAATGAGCAGTTCTTC,CASSPGTTHNEQFF
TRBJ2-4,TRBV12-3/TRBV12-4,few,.,TGTGCCAGCAGCCCGCAGGGTATCGACAAAAACATTCAGTACTTC,CASSPQGIDKNIQYF
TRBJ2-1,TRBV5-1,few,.,TGCGCCAGCAGCTCCTCGCAAGGGTGGATCAATGAGCAGTTCTTC,CASSSSQGWINEQFF
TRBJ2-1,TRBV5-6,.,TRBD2,TGTGCCAGCAGCTGGGATAGCGGGATCATGAACAATGAGCAGTTCTTC,CASSWDSGIMNNEQFF
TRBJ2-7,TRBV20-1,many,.,TGCAGTGCTGCTTCCACCTACGAGCAGTACTTC,CSAASTYEQYF
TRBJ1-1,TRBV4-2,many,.,TGTGCCAGCAGCAGAGTACCGAACACTGAAGCTTTCTTT,CASSRVPNTEAFF
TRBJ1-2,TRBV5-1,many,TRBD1,TGCGCCAGCAGCTTGGAGACAGGGTATAACTATGGCTACACCTTC,CASSLETGYNYGYTF
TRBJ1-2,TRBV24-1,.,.,TGTGCCACCAGTGGGCGAGGGGGAGCTAACTATGGCTACACCTTC,CATSGRGGANYGYTF
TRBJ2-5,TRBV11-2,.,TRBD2,TGTGCCAGCAGCGGCACTAGCGGGGGGGCCAAATTAGGGGAGACCCAGTACTTC,CASSGTSGGAKLGETQYF
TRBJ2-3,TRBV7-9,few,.,TGTGCCAGCAGTACTACAGGGATTAGCCCCACAGATACGCAGTATTTT,CASSTTGISPTDTQYF
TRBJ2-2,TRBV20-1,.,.,TGCAGTGCGTCGGGGCAGGGCTCCGGGGAGCTGTTTTTT,CSASGQGSGELFF
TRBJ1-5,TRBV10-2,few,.,TGCGCCACCGCGGGGGTCCGGCAGCCCCAGCATTTT,CATAGVRQPQHF
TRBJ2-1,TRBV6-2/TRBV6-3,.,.,TGTGCCAGCAGCCTAGACTCCGGGACGGGCTCCTACAATGAGCAGTTCTTC,CASSLDSGTGSYNEQFF
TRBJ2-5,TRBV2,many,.,TGTGCCAGCAGTGGGACGCACGGGGTGACCCAGTACTTC,CASSGTHGVTQYF
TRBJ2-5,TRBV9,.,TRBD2,TGTGCCAGCAGCCCAGGCGGGGGGCGGGTAGAGACCCAGTACTTC,CASSPGGGRVETQYF
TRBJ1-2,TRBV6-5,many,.,TGTGCCAGCAGTTATGGGGGGCAAAGGGCCCTAGATGGCTACACCTTC,CASSYGGQRALDGYTF
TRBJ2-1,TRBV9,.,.,TGTGCCAGCAGCGTAGGTTCGGTGAACAATGAGCAGTTCTTC,CASSVGSVNNEQFF
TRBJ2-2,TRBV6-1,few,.,TGTGCCAGCACCCGCACGAGCTACAACACCGGGGAGCTGTTTTTT,CASTRTSYNTGELFF
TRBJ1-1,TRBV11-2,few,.,TGTGCCAGCAGCTCCCTTCAGGGAGGCACTGAAGCTTTCTTT,CASSSLQGGTEAFF
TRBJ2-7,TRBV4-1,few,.,TGCGCCAGCAGCCAAGATCGTGTGAATTTCTACGAGCAGTACTTC,CASSQDRVNFYEQYF
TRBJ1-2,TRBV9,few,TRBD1,TGTGCCAGCAGCGCCGGGACAGGGGCGGGCAACTATGGCTACACCTTC,CASSAGTGAGNYGYTF
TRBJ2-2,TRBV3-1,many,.,TGTGCCAGTTTAGAGACCGGGACTCACCAGATGATGGGGGAGCTGTTTTTT,CASLETGTHQMMGELFF
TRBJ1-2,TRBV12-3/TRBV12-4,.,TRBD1,TGTGCCAGCGTGCAAGGACAGGGGATTTCGGTTGGCTACACCTTC,CASVQGQGISVGYTF
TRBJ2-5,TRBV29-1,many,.,TGCAGCGTTGATTACAACCGGGAGACCCAGTACTTC,CSVDYNRETQYF
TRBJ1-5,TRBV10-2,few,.,TGCGCCAGCGGCCGGGGCCAGAATCAGCCCCAGCATTTT,CASGRGQNQPQHF
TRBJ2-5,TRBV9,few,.,TGTGCCAGCAGCGTTCATACAGGGACCCAAGAGACCCAGTACTTC,CASSVHTGTQETQYF
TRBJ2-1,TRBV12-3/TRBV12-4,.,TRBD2,TGTGCCAGCAGTTTAGAAGCGGGGATATACAATGAGCAGTTCTTC,CASSLEAGIYNEQFF
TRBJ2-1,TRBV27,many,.,TGTGCCAGCAGTTTAGGATTAGTGGGGAATGAGCAGTTCTTC,CASSLGLVGNEQFF
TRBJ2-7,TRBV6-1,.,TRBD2,TGTGCCAGCAGTGGTAGCGGGAGGGCCGAGTACGAGCAGTACTTC,CASSGSGRAEYEQYF
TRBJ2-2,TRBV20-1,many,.,TGCAGTGCGACAGACCGAACCGGGGAGCTGTTTTTT,CSATDRTGELFF
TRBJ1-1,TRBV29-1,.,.,TGCAGCGTTGAGGGAGGACCCAACACTGAAGCTTTCTTT,CSVEGGPNTEAFF
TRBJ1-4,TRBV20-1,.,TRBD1,TGCAGTGCCCACCCGACAGGGTTTGAAAAACTGTTTTTT,CSAHPTGFEKLFF
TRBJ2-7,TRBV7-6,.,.,TGTGCCAGCAGCCAAACGGGGGTAGGGGCGGACGAGCAGTACTTC,CASSQTGVGADEQYF
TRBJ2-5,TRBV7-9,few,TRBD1,TGTGCCAGCAGCTTAGCCGCCGGGACAGGGGTGGAGACCCAGTACTTC,CASSLAAGTGVETQYF
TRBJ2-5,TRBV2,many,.,TGTGCCAGCAGGGACAACCAAGAGACCCAGTACTTC,CASRDNQETQYF
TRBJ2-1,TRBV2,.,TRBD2,TGTGCCAGCAGTGAATCCTGGACTAGCGGGAGTGGTTATGAGCAGTTCTTC,CASSESWTSGSGYEQFF